The 7 T cell receptor beta chains in this list originate from one sample, sequenced in a study of blood T cell repertoires in COVID-19 (TCRdb year 2020). Library preparation employed the immunoSEQ multiplex PCR assay. This is the immuneACCESS table as TCRdb keeps it, with only in-frame sequences that have V and J called. A part of the clones is gone; compared with another copy, unresolved V genes explain less than half, and the rest is unexplained. The sample yields 90,000 to 120,000 clones; approximately 88% were counted once. The ten largest clones capture 6.5% to 7% of the sample. The sample consisted of peripheral blood. Source of these receptors: a man in his fifties or sixties with active or convalescent COVID-19.

This clone has only a few counts. The rearrangement links TRBV5-1 to TRBJ1-2; 7 bases match TRBD1. The CDR3 loop spans 13 amino acids. Trimming cost V 3 bases and J 3 bases; bases outside gene matches: 2. Germline V gene lookup returns CDR1 SGHRS and CDR2 YFSETQ. DNA for the CDR3: TGCGCCAGCAGCTCCCAGGGGGACTATGGCTACACCTTC. Its translation is CASSSQGDYGYTF. The entire variable domain, with the rest obtained from reference TRBV5-1 and TRBJ1-2, is as follows: KAGVTQTPRYLIKTRGQQVTLSCSPISGHRSVSWYQQTPGQGLQFLFEYFSETQRNKGNFPGRFSGRQFSNSRSEMNVSTLELGDSALYLCASSSQGDYGYTFGSGTRLTVV.

Only a few counts were recorded for this clone. The J gene is TRBJ2-3, the V gene TRBV14, with TRBD2 matching 7 bases. This CDR3 is built from 14 residues. The ends lost 3 bases at V and 2 bases at J; junction bases unmatched: 2. The V gene's germline CDR1 is SGHDN and CDR2 FVKESK. The CDR3 bases are TGTGCCAGCAGCCACGCGGGGGTCACAGATACGCAGTATTTT. This sequence encodes CASSHAGVTDTQYF.

The V and J genes are TRBV6-1 and TRBJ1-4; TRBD1 is a possible D gene (5 bases). Germline CDR1 and CDR2: MNHNS and SASEGT. The CDR3 spans 13 residues. V was trimmed by 6 bases and J by 5 bases, leaving 10 bases between them. In DNA form, the CDR3 reads TGTGCCAGCAGGGACATGGCGAATGAAAAACTGTTTTTT. Encoded protein: CASRDMANEKLFF.

The chain carries TRBV2 and TRBJ2-7, with 9 bases fitting TRBD1. Per the germline V gene, CDR1 is SNHLY and CDR2 is FYNNEI. This CDR3 region has 14 residues. Trimming cost V 9 bases and J 3 bases; bases outside gene matches: 9. In nucleotides, the CDR3 is TGTGCCAGAGCCCTCGGGGGACAGGGCTACGAGCAGTACTTC. Amino acid sequence: CARALGGQGYEQYF.

The chain's CDR3 is CASSSIGPGLAFNEQFF. The CDR3 DNA reads as TGTGCCAGCAGCTCCATCGGGCCGGGACTAGCGTTCAATGAGCAGTTCTTC. This sequence joins TRBV11-2 and TRBJ2-1; 10 bases align to TRBD2. This CDR3 has 17 amino acids. V dropped 4 bases and J dropped 6; count of bases not matched to a gene: 12. CDR1 is SGHAT and CDR2 is FQNNGV in the germline V gene.

This chain joins TRBV27 and TRBJ2-5, with a tentative D call TRBD1 (5 bases). Germline assignment: CDR1 MNHEY and CDR2 SMNVEV (reference sequence). Trimming removed 5 bases at V and 5 bases at J, with 9 bases between. The CDR3 spans 12 residues. The CDR3 bases are TGTGCCAGCAGTCTTCCAGGGGAGACCCAGTACTTC. This gives the protein CASSLPGETQYF.

The chain is built from TRBV5-5 and TRBJ2-7; 7 positions match TRBD1. Trimming removed 4 bases from V and 3 bases from J; junction bases left unmatched: 7. In germline, CDR1 is SGHKS, CDR2 YYEKEE (reference sequence). CDR3 length equals 14 residues. CDR3 amino acids: CASSLGTAYYEQYF. The CDR3 DNA reads TGTGCCAGCAGCCTCGGGACAGCCTACTACGAGCAGTACTTC.